Listed here is a single T cell receptor beta chain. The sample originates from a study of blood T cell repertoires in COVID-19. Study information: The United States, Italy and Spain were the sources of the acute and convalescent COVID-19 samples. The analysed material was cDNA or gDNA that came from T cells, B-cell-depleted T cells, or PBMCs.

Per the study methods: Amplification with reference gene primers provided the estimates of nucleated cell counts. Sequenced by immunoSEQ multiplex PCR; TCRdb stores in-frame clones only, minus some. The V and J calls and clone size were taken over from that table, and D and trimming were inferred from the DNA. The table records 35,000 to 50,000 clones, around 89% of them present only once. The germline gives CDR1 LGHDT, CDR2 YNNKEL (reference sequence). The CDR3 contains 15 residues. Trimming took off 4 bases at V and 0 bases at J, with 13 bases between the two ends. Material for sequencing was peripheral blood. The clonotype comes from a man aged 50-59 years with active COVID-19. V is TRBV3-1 (or the pseudogene TRBV3-2) and J is TRBJ2-7; D is ambiguous. Here the CDR3 reads CASSRGSYSSYEQYF. CDR3 nucleotide sequence: TGTGCCAGCAGCCGAGGATCATATAGCTCCTACGAGCAGTACTTC.